This paragraph reports one T cell receptor beta chain. As yet, its antigen is unknown. The sample originates from a study of shared clonotypes between healthy human individuals. The overall study: Three plates were used per donor for CD4 naive, three for CD4 memory, two for CD8 naive and one for CD8 memory. Study-wide results and limits: Sequencing depth was expected to affect clonotype sharing among donors.

The protocol was immunoSEQ multiplex PCR, while the TCRdb copy is restricted to in-frame clones and leaves out a portion. Among some 680,000 clones listed, more than 70% were seen once. J was trimmed by 3 bases and V by 4 bases; bases with no gene match: 3. CDR3 size: 14 residues. From germline, CDR1 is SNHLY and CDR2 FYNNEI. This receptor was obtained from a woman aged 25 to 39 in good health. The sequencing input was memory CD4+ T cells sorted from blood. Subset defined: CD45RA-negative fraction. V usage is TRBV2 and J usage is TRBJ2-3, with 8 bases fitting TRBD1. The CDR3 nucleotides are TGTGCCAGCAGTGCCGACAGGGGAACAGATACGCAGTATTTT. It yields the protein CASSADRGTDTQYF.